What follows are 14 T cell receptor beta chains derived from one specimen sequenced in a study of T cell clonality in common variable immunodeficiency. Study-level points and caveats: In common variable immunodeficiency, TCR beta chains reportedly carried fewer deletions and N-nucleotide insertions.

The data were produced by immunoSEQ multiplex PCR, yet TCRdb's version contains in-frame clones alone and is incomplete. Sampling found about 20,000 clones, none seen once. These receptors are not linked to any known antigen. Sequencing was carried out using peripheral blood mononuclear cells. These receptor sequences come from a human donor with common variable immunodeficiency.

Comments on this clone: The read halts 3 residues ahead of the CDR3 end, with the missing end drawn from the germline J gene. The chain carries TRBV2 and TRBJ2-7; weak D call: TRBD1 (6 bases). Germline loops: CDR1 SNHLY, CDR2 FYNNEI. Trimming shortened V by 4 bases and J by 2 bases, and 9 bases separated the two germline ends. The CDR3 is 13 amino acids. CDR3: CASSGTVTYEQYF. CDR3 DNA, as far as it was read: TGTGCCAGCAGTGGGACAGTAACCTACGAG.

For this clone: The read halts 3 residues ahead of the CDR3 end, with the missing end drawn from the germline J gene. This sequence joins TRBV19 and TRBJ1-1; perhaps TRBD1 as D (6 bases). The CDR3 has 13 amino acids. The germline V gene has CDR1 LNHDA and CDR2 SQIVND (reference sequence). With 5 bases removed from V and 5 bases from J, the gap between germline ends came to 12 bases. CDR3 bases read: TGTGCCAGTAGTGCAGGGGAGTGGACTGAA. The encoded protein is CASSAGEWTE. The full CDR3 reads CASSAGEWTEAFF.

CDR3 residues: CASSSNTGELFF. Incomplete CDR3 DNA: TGTGCCAGCAGCTCAAACACCGGGGAG. The chain has TRBV7-3 and TRBJ2-2; D remains unclear. The read terminates 3 residues ahead of where the CDR3 ends, so the germline J gene completes it. CDR1 is SGHTA and CDR2 is FQGTGA in the germline V gene. The V end was cut by 4 bases, the J end by 2 bases, with 2 bases between. The CDR3 totals 12 residues.

On this clone: The sequence runs out 3 residues before the end of the CDR3; the remainder is reconstructed from the germline J gene. The chain has TRBV2 and TRBJ2-5; no reliable D call. The germline V gene has CDR1 SNHLY and CDR2 FYNNEI. Deletions cut 4 bases from V and 3 bases from J, with 6 bases between. The CDR3 loop spans 12 amino acids. Partial CDR3 DNA: TGTGCCAGCAGTGTGCGGAAAGAGACC. Its translation is CASSVRKET. From start to end, the CDR3 is CASSVRKETQYF.

With regard to this clone: The read stops 3 residues short of the end of the CDR3; the missing end is completed from the germline J gene. V gene TRBV2 combines with J gene TRBJ2-3; the D gene is possibly TRBD2 (6 bases). Germline V gene data show CDR1 as SNHLY and CDR2 as FYNNEI. This CDR3 contains 15 residues. The V end was cut by 3 bases, the J end by 6 bases, with 16 bases between. CDR3 sequence reads: CASSDRGTASDTQYF. The CDR3 bases that were read are TGTGCCAGCAGTGACCGGGGGACGGCTTCTGATACG.

Only a few counts were recorded for this clone. With the read ending 3 residues before the CDR3 end, the germline J gene is used to fill in that end. J is TRBJ2-6 and V is TRBV18; 10 bases line up with TRBD1. V lost 6 bases and J lost 2; bases outside the gene matches: 4. This CDR3 region has 16 residues. CDR1 and CDR2 from the germline V gene are KGHSH and LQKENI. Incomplete CDR3 DNA: TGTGCCAGCTCCCCAGGGACAGGGGCTGGGGCCAACGTC. This gives the protein CASSPGTGAGANV. The entire CDR3 reads CASSPGTGAGANVLTF. Supplemented by reference TRBV18 and TRBJ2-6, the full variable domain reads NAGVMQNPRHLVRRRGQEARLRCSPMKGHSHVYWYRQLPEEGLKFMVYLQKENIIDESGMPKERFSAEFPKEGPSILRIQQVVRGDSAAYFCASSPGTGAGANVLTFGAGSRLTVL.

This clone has ten or more counts. From the germline J gene comes the end of the CDR3, since the read stops 3 residues before it. V usage is TRBV20-1 and J usage is TRBJ1-2, with D hard to call. The CDR3 has 11 amino acids. The V end was cut by 7 bases, the J end by 3 bases, with 9 bases between. Germline values: CDR1 DFQATT, CDR2 SNEGSKA (reference sequence). The CDR3: CSVVSDYGYTF. The DNA read from the CDR3 is TGCAGTGTGGTTAGTGACTATGGC.

CDR3 DNA (partial): TGTGCCATTTACGACAGGGGGCGAGGTGGTGGGACTGAA. Amino acids: CAIYDRGRGGGTE. The entire CDR3 is CAIYDRGRGGGTEAFF. This chain uses TRBV19 with TRBJ1-1; the match to TRBD1 covers 10 bases. The sequenced fragment ends 3 residues before the CDR3 boundary, so the rest is inferred from the germline J gene. The CDR3 extends over 16 amino acids. The germline V gene encodes CDR1 LNHDA and CDR2 SQIVND (reference sequence). The V gene end was trimmed by 10 bases and the J gene end by 5 bases; junction bases not matched to a gene: 16.

In its sample, this clone is medium-sized (0.01 to 0.1%). With the read ending 3 residues before the CDR3 end, the germline J gene is used to fill in that end. The chain has TRBV28 and TRBJ1-5; D not certain. This CDR3 region has 14 residues. CDR1 and CDR2 (germline): MDHEN, SYDVKM. V gave up 1 base and J gave up 4 bases, with 8 bases separating them. The DNA read from the CDR3 is TGTGCCAGCAGTTTATCGGGGATTAATCAGCCC. Its translation: CASSLSGINQP. In full, the CDR3 reads CASSLSGINQPQHF.

Remarks on this clone: The CDR3 end lies 3 residues beyond the end of the read and is filled in from the germline J gene. The rearrangement uses TRBV19 and TRBJ1-3; D uncertain. Trimming took 7 bases from V and 2 from J, leaving 12 bases between them. CDR3 length equals 14 residues. Looked up from germline, CDR1 is LNHDA and CDR2 is SQIVND (reference sequence). The sequenced part of the CDR3 DNA is TGTGCCAGTACCCCGTGGTCAGCTGGAAACACC. Translated, it gives CASTPWSAGNT. The entire CDR3 protein is CASTPWSAGNTIYF.

This clone has just a few counts. This CDR3 reads CASSLVGGNTDTQYF. The CDR3 bases that were read are TGTGCCAGCAGCTTAGTGGGGGGAAACACAGATACG. The chain employs TRBV7-9 and TRBJ2-3; possible D gene TRBD2, 6 bases. The read halts 3 residues ahead of the CDR3 end, with the missing end drawn from the germline J gene. This CDR3 region has 15 residues. Germline V gives CDR1 SEHNR, CDR2 FQNEAQ (reference sequence). The V end lost 1 base, the J end lost 2 bases, and 10 bases lay between the germline ends.

As for this clone: The read halts 3 residues ahead of the CDR3 end, with the missing end drawn from the germline J gene. This chain joins TRBV30 and TRBJ1-2, with D possibly being TRBD1 (6 bases). Trimming took off 4 bases at V and 4 bases at J, with 13 bases between the two ends. The germline V gene encodes CDR1 GTSNPN and CDR2 SVGIG (reference sequence). This CDR3 has 13 amino acids. Partial CDR3 DNA: TGTGCCTGGATGAACGGGACACTCTATGGC. Its protein product is CAWMNGTLYG. The complete CDR3 protein is CAWMNGTLYGYTF.

Points on this clone: The missing CDR3 end, 3 residues past where the read stops, is filled in from the germline J gene. This chain connects TRBV7-2 to TRBJ2-1; 7 bases fit TRBD1. The V gene end was trimmed by 0 bases and the J gene end by 4 bases; junction bases not matched to a gene: 9. Germline-derived CDR1 and CDR2 are SGHTA and FQGNSA. The CDR3 runs to 17 residues. The CDR3 is CASSLARGPLLYNEQFF. The CDR3 DNA, read in part, is TGTGCCAGCAGCTTAGCAAGGGGGCCACTCTTATACAATGAG.

This clone has a handful of counts. The read ends 3 residues before the CDR3 terminus; that terminus is restored from the germline J gene. This chain uses TRBV7-2 with TRBJ1-1; D gene unclear. Germline V gene sequence: CDR1 SGHTA, CDR2 FQGNSA. V lost 3 bases, J lost 5 bases, and 7 bases lay in between. The CDR3 spans 12 residues. The CDR3 loop is CASSFGVTEAFF. CDR3 DNA (partial): TGTGCCAGCAGCTTCGGGGTTACTGAA. The full variable domain, with the rest looked up from reference TRBV7-2 and TRBJ1-1, is GAGVSQSPSNKVTEKGKDVELRCDPISGHTALYWYRQSLGQGLEFLIYFQGNSAPDKSGLPSDRFSAERTGGSVSTLTIQRTQQEDSAVYLCASSFGVTEAFFGQGTRLTVV.